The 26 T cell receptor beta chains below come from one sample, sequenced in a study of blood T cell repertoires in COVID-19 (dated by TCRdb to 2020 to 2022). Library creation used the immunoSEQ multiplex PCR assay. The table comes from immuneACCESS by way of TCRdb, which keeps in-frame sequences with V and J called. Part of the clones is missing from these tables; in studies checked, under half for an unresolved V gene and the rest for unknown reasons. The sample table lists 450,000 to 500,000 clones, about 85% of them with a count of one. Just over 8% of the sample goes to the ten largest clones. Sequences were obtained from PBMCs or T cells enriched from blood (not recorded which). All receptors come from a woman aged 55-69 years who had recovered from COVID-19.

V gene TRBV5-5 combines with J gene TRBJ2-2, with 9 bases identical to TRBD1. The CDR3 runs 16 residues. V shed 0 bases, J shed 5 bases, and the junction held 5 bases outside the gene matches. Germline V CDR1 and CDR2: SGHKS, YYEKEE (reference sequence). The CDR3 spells CASSLGGQGGTGELFF. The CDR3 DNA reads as TGTGCCAGCAGCTTGGGGGGACAGGGAGGTACCGGGGAGCTGTTTTTT.

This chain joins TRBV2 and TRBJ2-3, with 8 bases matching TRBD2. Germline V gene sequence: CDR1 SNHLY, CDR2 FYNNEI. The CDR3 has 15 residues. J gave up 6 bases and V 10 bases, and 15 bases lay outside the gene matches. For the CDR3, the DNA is TGTGCCATCCTCCTAATCGGGGGGGCCGGGGATACGCAGTATTTT. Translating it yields CAILLIGGAGDTQYF.

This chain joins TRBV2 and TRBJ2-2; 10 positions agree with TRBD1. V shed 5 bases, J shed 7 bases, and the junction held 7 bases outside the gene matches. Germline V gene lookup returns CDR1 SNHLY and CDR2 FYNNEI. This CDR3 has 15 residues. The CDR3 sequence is CASSRDRGSSGELFF. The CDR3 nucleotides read TGTGCCAGCAGTAGGGACAGGGGAAGTAGCGGGGAGCTGTTTTTT.

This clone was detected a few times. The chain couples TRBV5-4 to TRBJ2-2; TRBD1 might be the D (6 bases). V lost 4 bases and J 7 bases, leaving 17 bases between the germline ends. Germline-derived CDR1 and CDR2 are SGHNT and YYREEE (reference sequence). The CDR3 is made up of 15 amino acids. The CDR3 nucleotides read TGTGCCAGCAGCCTCCCCGTGGGGGCGAACGGGGAGCTGTTTTTT. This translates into CASSLPVGANGELFF.

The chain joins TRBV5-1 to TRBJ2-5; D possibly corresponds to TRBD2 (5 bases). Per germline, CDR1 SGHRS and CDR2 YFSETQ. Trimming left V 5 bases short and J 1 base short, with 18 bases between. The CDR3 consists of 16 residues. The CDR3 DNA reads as TGCGCCAGCAGTTTAAATCTAGGACTCACCCAAGAGACCCAGTACTTC. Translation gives CASSLNLGLTQETQYF. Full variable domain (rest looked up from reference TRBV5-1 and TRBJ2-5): KAGVTQTPRYLIKTRGQQVTLSCSPISGHRSVSWYQQTPGQGLQFLFEYFSETQRNKGNFPGRFSGRQFSNSRSEMNVSTLELGDSALYLCASSLNLGLTQETQYFGPGTRLLVL.

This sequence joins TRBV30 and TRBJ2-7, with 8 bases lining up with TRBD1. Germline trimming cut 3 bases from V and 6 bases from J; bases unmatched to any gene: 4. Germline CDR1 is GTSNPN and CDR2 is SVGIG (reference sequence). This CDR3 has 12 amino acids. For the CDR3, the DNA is TGTGCCTGGAGCCGACAGGGGTTCGAGCAGTACTTC. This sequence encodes CAWSRQGFEQYF.

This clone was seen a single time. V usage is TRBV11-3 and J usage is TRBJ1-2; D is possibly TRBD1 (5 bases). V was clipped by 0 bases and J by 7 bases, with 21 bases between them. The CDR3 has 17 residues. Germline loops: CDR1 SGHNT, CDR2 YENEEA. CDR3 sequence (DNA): TGTGCCAGCAGCTTAGATTTGGGACTTGGCCCTTACGGTGGCTACACCTTC. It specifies CASSLDLGLGPYGGYTF.

CDR3 DNA sequence: TGTGCCAGCAGCCAACGACAGGGTACAGATACGCAGTATTTT. Its translation is CASSQRQGTDTQYF. The chain uses TRBV3-1 (or the pseudogene TRBV3-2) and TRBJ2-3, with TRBD1 matching over 7 bases. The CDR3 runs 14 residues. Per the germline V gene, CDR1 is LGHDT and CDR2 is YNNKEL (reference sequence). V lost 2 bases, J lost 3 bases, and 2 bases stayed unmatched.

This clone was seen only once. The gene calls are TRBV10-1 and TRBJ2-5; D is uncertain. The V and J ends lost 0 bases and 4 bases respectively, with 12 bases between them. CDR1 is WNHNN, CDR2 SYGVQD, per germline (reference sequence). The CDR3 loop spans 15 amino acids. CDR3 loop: CASSESTRDGETQYF. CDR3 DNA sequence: TGCGCCAGCAGTGAGTCGACTCGAGACGGAGAGACCCAGTACTTC.

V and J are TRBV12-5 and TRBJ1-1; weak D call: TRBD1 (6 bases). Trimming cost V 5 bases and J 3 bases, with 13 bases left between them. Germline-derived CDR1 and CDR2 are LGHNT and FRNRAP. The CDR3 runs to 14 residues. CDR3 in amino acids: CASGLQGPHTEAFF. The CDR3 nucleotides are TGTGCTAGTGGTCTACAGGGCCCGCACACTGAAGCTTTCTTT.

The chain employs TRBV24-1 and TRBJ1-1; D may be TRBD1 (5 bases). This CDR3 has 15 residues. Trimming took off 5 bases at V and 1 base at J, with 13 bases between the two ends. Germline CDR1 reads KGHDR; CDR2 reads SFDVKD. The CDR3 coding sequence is TGTGCCACCAGTGTCGCGCACAGGAAGAACACTGAAGCTTTCTTT. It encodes CATSVAHRKNTEAFF.

The CDR3 here is CASSYSAGIGEKLFF. In nucleotides, the CDR3 is TGTGCCAGCAGTTACTCGGCAGGGATTGGTGAAAAACTGTTTTTT. This sequence joins TRBV6-5 and TRBJ1-4; maybe TRBD1 (5 bases). Looked up from germline, CDR1 is MNHEY and CDR2 is SVGAGI. The germline V and J ends were trimmed by 0 bases and 7 bases, with 12 bases remaining between them. The CDR3 sequence is 15 residues long.

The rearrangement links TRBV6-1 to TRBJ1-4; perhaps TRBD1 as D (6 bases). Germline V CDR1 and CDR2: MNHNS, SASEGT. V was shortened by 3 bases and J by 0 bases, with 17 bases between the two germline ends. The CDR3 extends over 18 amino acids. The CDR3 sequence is CASSDGRGSHATNEKLFF. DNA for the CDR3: TGTGCCAGCAGTGATGGGAGGGGGAGCCATGCAACTAATGAAAAACTGTTTTTT.

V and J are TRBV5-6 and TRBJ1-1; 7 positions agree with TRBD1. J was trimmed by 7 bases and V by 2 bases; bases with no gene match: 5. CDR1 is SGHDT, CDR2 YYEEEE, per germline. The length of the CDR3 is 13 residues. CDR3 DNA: TGTGCCAGCAGCTTAAGGGACAGCCTTGAAGCTTTCTTT. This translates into CASSLRDSLEAFF.

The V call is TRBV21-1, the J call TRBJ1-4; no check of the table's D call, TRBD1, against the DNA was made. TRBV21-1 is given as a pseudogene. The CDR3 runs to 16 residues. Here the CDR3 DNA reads TGTGCCAGCAGCAAAGCGCACAGGGAATCAGAGGAAAAACTGTTTTTT. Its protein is CASSKAHRESEEKLFF.

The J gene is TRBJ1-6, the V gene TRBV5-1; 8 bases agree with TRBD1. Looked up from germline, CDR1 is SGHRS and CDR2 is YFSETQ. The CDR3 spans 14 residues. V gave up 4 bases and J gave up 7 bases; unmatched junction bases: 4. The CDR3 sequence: CASSLDRENSPLHF. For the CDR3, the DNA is TGCGCCAGCAGCCTGGACAGGGAGAATTCACCCCTCCACTTT.

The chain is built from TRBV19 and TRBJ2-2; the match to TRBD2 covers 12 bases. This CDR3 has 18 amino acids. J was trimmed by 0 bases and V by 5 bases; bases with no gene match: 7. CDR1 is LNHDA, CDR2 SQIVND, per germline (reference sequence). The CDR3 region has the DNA TGTGCCAGTAGTTTCGGACTAGCGGGGAGCACGAACACCGGGGAGCTGTTTTTT. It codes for CASSFGLAGSTNTGELFF.

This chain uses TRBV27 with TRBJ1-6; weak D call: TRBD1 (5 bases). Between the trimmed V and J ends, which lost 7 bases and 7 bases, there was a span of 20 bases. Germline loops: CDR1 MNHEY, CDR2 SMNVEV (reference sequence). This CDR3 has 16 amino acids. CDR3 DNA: TGTGCCAGCACCCTAAGGTACGGAGGGGTAAATTCACCCCTCCACTTT. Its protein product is CASTLRYGGVNSPLHF.

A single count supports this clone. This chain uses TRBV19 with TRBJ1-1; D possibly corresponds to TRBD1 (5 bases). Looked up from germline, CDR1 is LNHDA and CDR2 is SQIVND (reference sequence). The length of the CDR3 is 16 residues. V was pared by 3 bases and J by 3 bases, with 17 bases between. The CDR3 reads CASSIGGEVGYTEAFF. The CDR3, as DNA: TGTGCCAGTAGTATTGGGGGGGAGGTCGGTTACACTGAAGCTTTCTTT. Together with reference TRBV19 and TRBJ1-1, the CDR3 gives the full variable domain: DGGITQSPKYLFRKEGQNVTLSCEQNLNHDAMYWYRQDPGQGLRLIYYSQIVNDFQKGDIAEGYSVSREKKESFPLTVTSAQKNPTAFYLCASSIGGEVGYTEAFFGQGTRLTVV.

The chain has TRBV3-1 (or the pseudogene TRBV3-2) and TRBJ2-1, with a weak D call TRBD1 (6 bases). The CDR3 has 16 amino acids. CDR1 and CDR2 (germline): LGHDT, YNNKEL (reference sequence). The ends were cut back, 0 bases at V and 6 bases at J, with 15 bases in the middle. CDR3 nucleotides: TGTGCCAGCAGCCAAGATGGGAACAGGGCTAGCAATGAGCAGTTCTTC. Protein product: CASSQDGNRASNEQFF.

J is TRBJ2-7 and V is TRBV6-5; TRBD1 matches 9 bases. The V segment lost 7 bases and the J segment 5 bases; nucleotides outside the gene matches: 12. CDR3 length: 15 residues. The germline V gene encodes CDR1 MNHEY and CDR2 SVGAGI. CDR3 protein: CASTTGGTGIHEQYF. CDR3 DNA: TGTGCCAGCACAACCGGAGGGACAGGGATCCACGAGCAGTACTTC.

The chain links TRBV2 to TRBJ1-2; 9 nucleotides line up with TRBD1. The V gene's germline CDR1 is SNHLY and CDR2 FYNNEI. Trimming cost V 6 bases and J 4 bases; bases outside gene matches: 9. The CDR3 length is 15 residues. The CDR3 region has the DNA TGTGCCAGCAGGGTAACAACAGGGGGCACCTATGGCTACACCTTC. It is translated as CASRVTTGGTYGYTF.

In DNA, the CDR3 is TGTGCCACCAGCAGAGGCAGTTCGGGAGCGGAGACCCAGTACTTC. This codes for CATSRGSSGAETQYF. The V call is TRBV15, the J call TRBJ2-5, with a weak D call TRBD2 (6 bases). The germline V and J ends were trimmed by 1 base and 5 bases, with 14 bases remaining between them. The CDR3 length is 15 residues. The germline gives CDR1 LNHNV, CDR2 YYDKDF (reference sequence).

DNA for the CDR3: TGTGCTAGTGGTCCGCCGACAGGGGGCAATCAGCCCCAGCATTTT. It translates to CASGPPTGGNQPQHF. This chain joins TRBV12-5 and TRBJ1-5, with 8 bases matching TRBD1. The germline gives CDR1 LGHNT, CDR2 FRNRAP. The CDR3 covers 15 residues. Trimming cost V 5 bases and J 2 bases; bases outside gene matches: 5.

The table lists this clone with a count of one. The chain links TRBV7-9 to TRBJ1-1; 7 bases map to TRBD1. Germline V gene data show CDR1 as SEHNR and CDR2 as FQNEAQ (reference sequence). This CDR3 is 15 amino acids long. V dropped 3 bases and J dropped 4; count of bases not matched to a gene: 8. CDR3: CASSFRQGGITEAFF. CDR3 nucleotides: TGTGCCAGCAGCTTCCGACAGGGAGGTATCACTGAAGCTTTCTTT.

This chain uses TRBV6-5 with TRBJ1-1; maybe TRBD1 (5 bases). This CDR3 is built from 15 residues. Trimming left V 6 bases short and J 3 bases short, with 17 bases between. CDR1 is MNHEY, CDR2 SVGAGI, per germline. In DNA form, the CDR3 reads TGTGCCAGCAGCCGAACGCGGGGGGGGGACACTGAAGCTTTCTTT. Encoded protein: CASSRTRGGDTEAFF.